Listed below are T cell receptor beta chains from one sample, sequenced in a study of T cell responses to AZD1222 COVID-19 vaccine. Clones were read by immunoSEQ multiplex PCR, and TCRdb kept only the in-frame ones, dropping some. This sample has some 150,000 clones; roughly 90% occur once, and the top ten carry about 2.7%. Sequenced material: peripheral blood, taken on day 0 of AZD1222 vaccination. Receptor source: an adult in good health. Both conserved end residues are part of each CDR3. The D gene is left open where the match is weak. Size tells how often a clone was seen (once, few, many) or the class of an expanded clone, and some rows leave it out.

clone_size	v_call	j_call	d_call	cdr3_aa	cdr3_nt
.	TRBV5-4	TRBJ2-7	.	CASSPGGLSSYEQYF	TGTGCCAGCAGTCCCGGGGGGCTCAGCTCCTACGAGCAGTACTTC
.	TRBV27	TRBJ1-1	TRBD1	CASSLDRGRTEAFF	TGTGCCAGCAGCCTTGACAGGGGGCGTACTGAAGCTTTCTTT
.	TRBV12-3/TRBV12-4	TRBJ1-1	.	CASSPEGAFF	TGTGCCAGCAGCCCGGAGGGAGCTTTCTTT
.	TRBV6-5	TRBJ1-1	TRBD1	CASSSIPGTGFWRAFF	TGTGCCAGCAGTTCGATCCCCGGGACAGGTTTTTGGAGAGCTTTCTTT
.	TRBV7-3	TRBJ2-7	.	CASSLTPTYEQYF	TGTGCCAGCAGCTTAACTCCGACCTACGAGCAGTACTTC
.	TRBV19	TRBJ1-3	.	CASSIRDSGNTIYF	TGTGCCAGTAGTATCCGGGACTCTGGAAACACCATATATTTT
few	TRBV14	TRBJ1-2	.	CASSPWTDSYYGYTF	TGTGCCAGCAGCCCTTGGACAGATTCGTACTATGGCTACACCTTC
.	TRBV28	TRBJ1-3	.	CASSPHPGTVSGNTIYF	TGTGCCAGCAGTCCCCACCCCGGGACGGTCTCTGGAAACACCATATATTTT
.	TRBV6-1	TRBJ1-2	.	CASSEWGGYYGYTF	TGTGCCAGCAGTGAGTGGGGGGGCTACTATGGCTACACCTTC
.	TRBV7-2	TRBJ2-7	TRBD2	CASSSPPSGDYEQYF	TGTGCCAGCAGCTCTCCGCCCAGCGGGGACTACGAGCAGTACTTC
.	TRBV28	TRBJ2-1	.	CASSLGSSSYNEQFF	TGTGCCAGCAGTTTAGGGAGCAGCTCCTACAATGAGCAGTTCTTC
.	TRBV7-9	TRBJ2-3	.	CASSLDPVSTDTQYF	TGTGCCAGCAGCTTAGATCCGGTCAGCACAGATACGCAGTATTTT
few	TRBV2	TRBJ2-4	TRBD1	CAIQGSEAKNIQYF	TGTGCCATACAGGGGTCGGAAGCCAAAAACATTCAGTACTTC
.	TRBV9	TRBJ2-2	.	CASSVDSGYYTGELFF	TGTGCCAGCAGCGTAGACTCGGGGTATTACACCGGGGAGCTGTTTTTT
.	TRBV7-2	TRBJ2-1	TRBD2	CASSLVPGTSPNEQFF	TGTGCCAGCAGCTTAGTCCCCGGGACTAGCCCCAATGAGCAGTTCTTC
.	TRBV9	TRBJ2-2	.	CASSPPGRPGELFF	TGTGCCAGCAGCCCACCCGGGCGACCCGGGGAGCTGTTTTTT
.	TRBV2	TRBJ1-4	.	CASSEQGDLNEKLFF	TGTGCCAGCAGTGAACAAGGGGATCTTAATGAAAAACTGTTTTTT